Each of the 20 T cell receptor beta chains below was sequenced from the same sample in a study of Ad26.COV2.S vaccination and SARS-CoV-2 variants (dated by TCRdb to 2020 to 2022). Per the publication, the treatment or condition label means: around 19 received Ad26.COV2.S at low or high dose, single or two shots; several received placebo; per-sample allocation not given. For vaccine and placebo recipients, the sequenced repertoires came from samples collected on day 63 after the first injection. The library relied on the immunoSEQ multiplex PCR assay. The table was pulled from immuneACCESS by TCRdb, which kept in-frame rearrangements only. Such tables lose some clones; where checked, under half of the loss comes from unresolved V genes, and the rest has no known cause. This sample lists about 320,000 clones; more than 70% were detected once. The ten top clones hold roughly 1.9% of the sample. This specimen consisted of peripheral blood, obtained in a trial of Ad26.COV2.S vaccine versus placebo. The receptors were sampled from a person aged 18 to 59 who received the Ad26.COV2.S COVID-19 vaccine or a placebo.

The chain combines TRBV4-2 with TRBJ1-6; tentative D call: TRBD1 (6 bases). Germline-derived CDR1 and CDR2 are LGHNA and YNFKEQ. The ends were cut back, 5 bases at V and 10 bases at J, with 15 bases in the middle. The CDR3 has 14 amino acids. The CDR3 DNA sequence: TGTGCCAGCAGCTTGACAGGTCCCAAATCACCCCTCCACTTT. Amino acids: CASSLTGPKSPLHF.

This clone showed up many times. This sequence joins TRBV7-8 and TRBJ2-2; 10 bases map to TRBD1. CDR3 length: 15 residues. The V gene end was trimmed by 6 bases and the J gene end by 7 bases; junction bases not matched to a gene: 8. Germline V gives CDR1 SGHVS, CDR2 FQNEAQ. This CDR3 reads CASRRDRGRIGELFF. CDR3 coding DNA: TGTGCCAGCAGGCGAGACAGGGGGCGGATCGGGGAGCTGTTTTTT.

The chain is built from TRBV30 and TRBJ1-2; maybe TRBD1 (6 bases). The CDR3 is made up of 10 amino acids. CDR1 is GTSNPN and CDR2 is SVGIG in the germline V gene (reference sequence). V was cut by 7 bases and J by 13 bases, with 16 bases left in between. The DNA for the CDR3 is TGTGCCTTGGACAGCCCATTTCGCACCTTC. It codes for CALDSPFRTF. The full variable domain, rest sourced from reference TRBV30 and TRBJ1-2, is SQTIHQWPATLVQPVGSPLSLECTVEGTSNPNLYWYRQAAGRGLQLLFYSVGIGQISSEVPQNLSASRPQDRQFILSSKKLLLSDSGFYLCALDSPFRTFGSGTRLTVV.

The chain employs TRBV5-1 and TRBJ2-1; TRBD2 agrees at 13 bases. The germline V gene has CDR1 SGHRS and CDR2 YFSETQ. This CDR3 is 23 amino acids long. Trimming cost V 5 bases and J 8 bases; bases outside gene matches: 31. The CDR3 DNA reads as TGCGCCAGCAGATTTGATCGGCCCTCGGGGACTAGCGGGGCTCCCAACCCGGGCGATGAGCAGTTCTTC. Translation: CASRFDRPSGTSGAPNPGDEQFF.

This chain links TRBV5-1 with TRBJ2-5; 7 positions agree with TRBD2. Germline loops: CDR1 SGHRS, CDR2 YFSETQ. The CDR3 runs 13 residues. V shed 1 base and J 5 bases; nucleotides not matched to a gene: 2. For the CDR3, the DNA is TGCGCCAGCAGCTTGCAGGGAGGGGAGACCCAGTACTTC. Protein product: CASSLQGGETQYF.

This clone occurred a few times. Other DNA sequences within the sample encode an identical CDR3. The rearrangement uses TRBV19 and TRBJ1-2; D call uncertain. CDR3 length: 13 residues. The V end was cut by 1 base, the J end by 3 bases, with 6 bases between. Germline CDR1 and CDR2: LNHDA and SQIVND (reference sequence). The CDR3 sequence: CASSIGTDYGYTF. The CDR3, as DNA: TGTGCCAGTAGTATAGGGACGGACTATGGCTACACCTTC.

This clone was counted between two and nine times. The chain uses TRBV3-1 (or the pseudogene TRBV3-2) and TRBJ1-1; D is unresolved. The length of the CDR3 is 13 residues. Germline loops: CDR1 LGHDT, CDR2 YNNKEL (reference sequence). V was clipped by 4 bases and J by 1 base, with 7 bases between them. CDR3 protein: CASSPRQNTEAFF. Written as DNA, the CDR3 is TGTGCCAGCAGCCCTCGGCAGAACACTGAAGCTTTCTTT.

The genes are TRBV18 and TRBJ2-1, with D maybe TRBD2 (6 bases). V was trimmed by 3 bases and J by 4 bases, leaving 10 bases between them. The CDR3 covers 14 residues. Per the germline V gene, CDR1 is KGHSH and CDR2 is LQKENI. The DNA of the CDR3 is TGTGCCAGCTCACCGCAAGGGACTTACAATGAGCAGTTCTTC. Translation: CASSPQGTYNEQFF.

The CDR3 DNA is TGCGCCAGCAGCGCCCCCCTAGCGGGGGCGGTCGGGGAGCTGTTTTTT. Amino acids: CASSAPLAGAVGELFF. V usage is TRBV5-1 and J usage is TRBJ2-2, with 10 nucleotides matching TRBD2. J gave up 7 bases and V 4 bases, and 10 bases lay outside the gene matches. CDR1 and CDR2 from the germline V gene are SGHRS and YFSETQ. This CDR3 has 16 residues. Full variable domain (remainder filled in from reference TRBV5-1 and TRBJ2-2): KAGVTQTPRYLIKTRGQQVTLSCSPISGHRSVSWYQQTPGQGLQFLFEYFSETQRNKGNFPGRFSGRQFSNSRSEMNVSTLELGDSALYLCASSAPLAGAVGELFFGEGSRLTVL.

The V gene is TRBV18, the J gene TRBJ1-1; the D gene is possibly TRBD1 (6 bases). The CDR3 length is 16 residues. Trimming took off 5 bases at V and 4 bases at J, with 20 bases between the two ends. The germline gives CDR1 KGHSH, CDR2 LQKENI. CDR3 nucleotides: TGTGCCAGCTCAGACCTACAGGGTCCTAAAGGCACTGAAGCTTTCTTT. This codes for CASSDLQGPKGTEAFF.

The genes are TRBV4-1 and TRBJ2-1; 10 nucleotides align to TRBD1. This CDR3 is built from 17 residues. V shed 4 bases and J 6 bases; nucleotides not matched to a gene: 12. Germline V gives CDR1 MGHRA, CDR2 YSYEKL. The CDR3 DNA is TGCGCCAGCAGCCTAAGCCCGGGACAGGGGATTATCAATGAGCAGTTCTTC. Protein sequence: CASSLSPGQGIINEQFF.

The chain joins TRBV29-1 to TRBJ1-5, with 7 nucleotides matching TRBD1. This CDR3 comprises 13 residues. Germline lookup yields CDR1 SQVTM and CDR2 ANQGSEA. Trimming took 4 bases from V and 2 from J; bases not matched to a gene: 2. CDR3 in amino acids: CSVGQGGNQPQHF. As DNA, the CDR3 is TGCAGCGTTGGACAGGGTGGCAATCAGCCCCAGCATTTT.

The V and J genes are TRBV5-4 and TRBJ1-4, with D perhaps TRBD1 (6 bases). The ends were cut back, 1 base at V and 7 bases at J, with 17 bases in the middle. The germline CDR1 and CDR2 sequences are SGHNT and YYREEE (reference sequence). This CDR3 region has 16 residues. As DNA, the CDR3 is TGTGCCAGCAGCTTGCCAGGGGTTAGGGGCGGTGAAAAACTGTTTTTT. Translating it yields CASSLPGVRGGEKLFF.

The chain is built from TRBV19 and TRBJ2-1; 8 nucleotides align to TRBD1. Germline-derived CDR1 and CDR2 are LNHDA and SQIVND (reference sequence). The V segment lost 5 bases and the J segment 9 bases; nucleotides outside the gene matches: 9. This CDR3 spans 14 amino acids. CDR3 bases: TGTGCCAGTAGTGAAGGACAGGGTATCGGTGAGCAGTTCTTC. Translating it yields CASSEGQGIGEQFF.

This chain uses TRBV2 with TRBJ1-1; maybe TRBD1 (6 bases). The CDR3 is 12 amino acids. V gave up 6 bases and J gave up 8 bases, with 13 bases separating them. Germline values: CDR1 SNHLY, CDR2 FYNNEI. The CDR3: CASSLGQTEAFF. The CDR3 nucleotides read TGTGCCAGCAGCCTAGGACAGACCGAAGCTTTCTTT.

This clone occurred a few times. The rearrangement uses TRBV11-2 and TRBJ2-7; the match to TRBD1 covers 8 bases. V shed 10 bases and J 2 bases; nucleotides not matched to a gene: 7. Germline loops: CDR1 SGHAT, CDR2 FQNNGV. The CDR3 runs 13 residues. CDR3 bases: TGTGCCACGGGGGACAGGCTTACCTACGAGCAGTACTTC. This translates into CATGDRLTYEQYF. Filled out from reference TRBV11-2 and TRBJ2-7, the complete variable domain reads EAGVAQSPRYKIIEKRQSVAFWCNPISGHATLYWYQQILGQGPKLLIQFQNNGVVDDSQLPKDRFSAERLKGVDSTLKIQPAKLEDSAVYLCATGDRLTYEQYFGPGTRLTVT.

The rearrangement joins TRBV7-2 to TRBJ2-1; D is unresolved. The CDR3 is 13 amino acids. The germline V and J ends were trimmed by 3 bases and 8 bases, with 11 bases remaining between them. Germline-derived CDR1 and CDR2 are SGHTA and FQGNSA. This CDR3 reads CASSLVLADEQFF. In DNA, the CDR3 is TGTGCCAGCAGCTTGGTCTTAGCCGATGAGCAGTTCTTC.

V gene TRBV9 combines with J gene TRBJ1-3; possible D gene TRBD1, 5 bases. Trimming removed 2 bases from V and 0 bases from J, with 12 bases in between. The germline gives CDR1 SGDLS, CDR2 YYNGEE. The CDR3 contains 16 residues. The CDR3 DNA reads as TGTGCCAGCAGCGTGGGGGTAGCCCCCTCTGGAAACACCATATATTTT. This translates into CASSVGVAPSGNTIYF.

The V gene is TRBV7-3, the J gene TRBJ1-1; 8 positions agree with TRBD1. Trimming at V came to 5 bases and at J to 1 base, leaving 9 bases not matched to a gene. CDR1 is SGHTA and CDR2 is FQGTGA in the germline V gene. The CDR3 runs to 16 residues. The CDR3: CASSPRTGKGNTEAFF. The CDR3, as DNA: TGTGCCAGCAGCCCAAGGACAGGGAAAGGGAACACTGAAGCTTTCTTT.

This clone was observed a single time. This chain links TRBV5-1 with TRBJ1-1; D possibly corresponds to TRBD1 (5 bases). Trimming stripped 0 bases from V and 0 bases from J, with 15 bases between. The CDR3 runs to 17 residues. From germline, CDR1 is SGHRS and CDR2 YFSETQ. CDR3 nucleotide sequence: TGCGCCAGCAGCTTGGGGGGCAACTACAAAATGAACACTGAAGCTTTCTTT. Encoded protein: CASSLGGNYKMNTEAFF.